These 19 T cell receptor beta chains were sequenced from one sample in a study of blood T cell repertoires in COVID-19. Sequenced by immunoSEQ multiplex PCR; TCRdb stores in-frame clones only, minus some. The sample gives 70,000 or so clones, around 84% of which show up once; over 4% is in the top ten. Sample: peripheral blood. The receptor set was obtained from a man in his fifties or sixties with acute or convalescent COVID-19.

This clone was seen a few times. The CDR3 loop reads CASSPPQVLSYNEQFF. In DNA, the CDR3 is TGTGCCAGCAGCCCACCCCAGGTATTGAGCTACAATGAGCAGTTCTTC. The rearrangement uses TRBV7-9 and TRBJ2-1; unclear D gene. The CDR3 consists of 16 residues. Per germline, CDR1 SEHNR and CDR2 FQNEAQ (reference sequence). The V gene lost 5 bases and the J gene lost 3 bases, with 17 bases spanning the gap.

This chain uses TRBV6-6 with TRBJ2-3; tentatively, D is TRBD2 (7 bases). Germline V gene sequence: CDR1 MNHNY, CDR2 SVGAGI (reference sequence). The CDR3 sequence is 16 residues long. The V end was cut by 7 bases, the J end by 5 bases, with 22 bases between. The CDR3 sequence: CASTPIKGGLGDTQYF. The CDR3 nucleotides read TGTGCCAGCACTCCAATTAAGGGGGGGCTGGGAGATACGCAGTATTTT.

This chain links TRBV11-3 with TRBJ2-7; 9 positions match TRBD1. After removal of 6 bases from V and 3 bases from J, the junction contained 3 bases not matched to a gene. Germline V CDR1 and CDR2: SGHNT, YENEEA. This CDR3 has 13 amino acids. The CDR3 nucleotides are TGTGCCAGCAGTAAGACAGGGGGCTACGAGCAGTACTTC. It codes for CASSKTGGYEQYF.

This rearrangement joins TRBV14 to TRBJ2-1, with D possibly matching TRBD2 (6 bases). Germline lookup yields CDR1 SGHDN and CDR2 FVKESK. This CDR3 contains 16 residues. V was trimmed by 4 bases and J by 2 bases, leaving 15 bases between them. The CDR3 loop reads CASSPGSRGTYNEQFF. CDR3 nucleotides: TGTGCCAGCAGCCCGGGGTCGCGGGGAACCTACAATGAGCAGTTCTTC.

This rearrangement joins TRBV9 to TRBJ2-3, with D perhaps matching TRBD1 (6 bases). The V end lost 4 bases, the J end lost 1 base, and 16 bases lay between the germline ends. The germline V gene has CDR1 SGDLS and CDR2 YYNGEE. The length of the CDR3 is 16 residues. CDR3 protein: CASSPVGQLRTDTQYF. CDR3 in DNA: TGTGCCAGCAGCCCGGTCGGACAGTTACGCACAGATACGCAGTATTTT.

The chain is built from TRBV6-5 and TRBJ2-1; D gene unclear. Trimming took off 6 bases at V and 10 bases at J, with 10 bases between the two ends. The CDR3 extends over 11 amino acids. Germline loops: CDR1 MNHEY, CDR2 SVGAGI. CDR3 amino acids: CASSPGREQFF. CDR3 sequence (DNA): TGTGCCAGCAGCCCCGGTCGGGAGCAGTTCTTC.

The chain has TRBV13 and TRBJ2-1; a possible D gene is TRBD2 (6 bases). Per the germline V gene, CDR1 is PRHDT and CDR2 is FYEKMQ (reference sequence). V lost 5 bases and J 2 bases, leaving 16 bases between the germline ends. The CDR3 length is 16 residues. CDR3 in amino acids: CASSPPTGEAYNEQFF. CDR3 coding DNA: TGTGCCAGCAGCCCCCCCACCGGGGAGGCCTACAATGAGCAGTTCTTC.

The chain recombines TRBV4-1 with TRBJ1-1; D unresolved. Between the trimmed V and J ends, which lost 6 bases and 2 bases, there was a span of 16 bases. Germline loops: CDR1 MGHRA, CDR2 YSYEKL. The CDR3 length is 15 residues. CDR3 in DNA: TGCGCCAGCAGAAAGAAACAGCCAGCTAACACTGAAGCTTTCTTT. Translating gives CASRKKQPANTEAFF.

The chain uses TRBV4-1 and TRBJ2-3, with 11 nucleotides matching TRBD2. Germline trimming cut 3 bases from V and 4 bases from J; bases unmatched to any gene: 3. CDR1 and CDR2 (germline): MGHRA, YSYEKL. The CDR3 covers 15 residues. The CDR3 nucleotides read TGCGCCAGCAGCCAGTATAGCGGGAGGGCAGATACGCAGTATTTT. Translated: CASSQYSGRADTQYF.

The V and J genes are TRBV4-1 and TRBJ2-1; 12 bases are a match to TRBD2. The CDR3 runs to 18 residues. The junction had 10 bases not matched to a gene; V was cut back by 2 bases and J by 5 bases. In germline, CDR1 is MGHRA, CDR2 YSYEKL. The CDR3 region has the DNA TGCGCCAGCAGCCAAACTCCTCGAGGACTAGCGGGGAACAATGAGCAGTTCTTC. The encoded protein is CASSQTPRGLAGNNEQFF.

In its sample, this clone is medium-sized. This rearrangement joins TRBV5-1 to TRBJ2-7; 9 bases agree with TRBD1. Germline-derived CDR1 and CDR2 are SGHRS and YFSETQ. The CDR3 is 13 residues long. Trimming removed 7 bases from V and 3 bases from J; junction bases left unmatched: 5. CDR3 residues: CASYMGQGYEQYF. DNA for the CDR3: TGCGCCAGCTATATGGGACAGGGCTACGAGCAGTACTTC.

V and J are TRBV19 and TRBJ1-4; D unresolved. CDR3 size: 13 residues. Germline V lookup: CDR1 LNHDA, CDR2 SQIVND (reference sequence). V was cut by 3 bases and J by 4 bases, with 6 bases left in between. CDR3 nucleotide sequence: TGTGCCAGTAGTATTCTCAGTAATGAAAAACTGTTTTTT. It specifies CASSILSNEKLFF.

In this sample, this clone turned up once. The chain is built from TRBV27 and TRBJ1-1, with D perhaps matching TRBD1 (5 bases). Germline V gene sequence: CDR1 MNHEY, CDR2 SMNVEV (reference sequence). This CDR3 has 15 amino acids. Deletions cut 2 bases from V and 7 bases from J, with 17 bases between. For the CDR3, the DNA is TGTGCCAGCAGTTTAAGCAGGGTGGTTCCACTTGAAGCTTTCTTT. It specifies CASSLSRVVPLEAFF.

The chain carries TRBV6-5 and TRBJ2-2; possibly TRBD1 for D (6 bases). This CDR3 comprises 15 residues. The V gene lost 6 bases and the J gene lost 0 bases, with 11 bases spanning the gap. Germline-derived CDR1 and CDR2 are MNHEY and SVGAGI. The chain's CDR3 is CASRGWGPNTGELFF. The CDR3 nucleotides read TGTGCCAGCAGGGGATGGGGGCCGAACACCGGGGAGCTGTTTTTT.

The chain carries TRBV7-2 and TRBJ2-5; 11 bases line up with TRBD2. Looked up from germline, CDR1 is SGHTA and CDR2 is FQGNSA. Germline trimming cut 5 bases from V and 0 bases from J; bases unmatched to any gene: 8. This CDR3 is built from 17 residues. The CDR3 sequence: CASSARLAGFDQETQYF. The CDR3 bases are TGTGCCAGCAGCGCGCGACTAGCGGGGTTTGACCAAGAGACCCAGTACTTC.

V and J are TRBV3-1 (or the pseudogene TRBV3-2) and TRBJ2-5; 11 nucleotides line up with TRBD2. CDR3 size: 17 residues. Germline V lookup: CDR1 LGHDT, CDR2 YNNKEL (reference sequence). V gave up 4 bases and J gave up 5 bases; unmatched junction bases: 12. The CDR3 DNA is TGTGCCAGCAGCCTCCGGACTAGCGGGCGAGGGAGGGAGACCCAGTACTTC. Translating gives CASSLRTSGRGRETQYF.

The chain combines TRBV4-2 with TRBJ2-2; the match to TRBD2 covers 8 bases. V gave up 1 base and J gave up 4 bases; unmatched junction bases: 11. The length of the CDR3 is 18 residues. Germline CDR1 reads LGHNA; CDR2 reads YNFKEQ. CDR3 sequence (DNA): TGTGCCAGCAGCCAAGCCGCTTCCGGGGGGGGCTTCACCGGGGAGCTGTTTTTT. Translating it yields CASSQAASGGGFTGELFF.

The chain joins TRBV9 to TRBJ2-7; a weak D match, TRBD1 (6 bases). V lost 0 bases and J 0 bases, leaving 7 bases between the germline ends. The CDR3 length is 14 residues. Germline CDR1 SGDLS, CDR2 YYNGEE. The chain's CDR3 is CASSVEGDSYEQYF. The CDR3 DNA sequence: TGTGCCAGCAGCGTAGAGGGGGACTCCTACGAGCAGTACTTC.

This clone was counted a single time. The rearrangement joins TRBV27 to TRBJ1-5; perhaps TRBD1 as D (6 bases). CDR3 size: 13 residues. V was pared by 6 bases and J by 7 bases, with 13 bases between. Germline V gene lookup returns CDR1 MNHEY and CDR2 SMNVEV (reference sequence). CDR3 nucleotides: TGTGCCAGCAGACCCACAGGGACCCAGCCCCAGCATTTT. Protein: CASRPTGTQPQHF.